This TCR beta chain came from a study of identical twins. Comment on this clonotype: Its antigen is not known.

The CDR3 extends over 15 amino acids. Germline V gene sequence: CDR1 MGHRA, CDR2 YSYEKL. With 1 base removed from V and 3 bases from J, the gap between germline ends came to 12 bases. Study-wide points: Conclusions were drawn cross-sectionally by statistical analysis, without following the same donors.

Each CDR3 protein is one row after TCRdb ran MiXCR on the 5' RACE reads. The data hold some 240,000 distinct CDR3 sequences, with about 8.3% observed a single time. This sample was shared with a second study, whose subject was yellow fever vaccine responses in identical twins.

The origin of this receptor is a woman aged 18-29 years in good health. The rearrangement uses TRBV4-1 and TRBJ1-2, with D possibly matching TRBD1 (5 bases). Sequenced: CD8+ T cells sorted from blood. CDR3 in amino acids: CASSQASGWDYGYTF. The CDR3 nucleotides are TGCGCCAGCAGCCAAGCCTCAGGGTGGGACTATGGCTACACCTTC.